This T cell receptor (beta chain) was captured in a study of blood T cell repertoires in COVID-19. In the study overall: From the United States, Italy and Spain came samples of acute and convalescent COVID-19. Sources were T cells, B-cell-depleted T cells, or PBMCs; the material itself was cDNA or gDNA.

This clone was recorded once. As processed by the authors: Amplification of reference gene primers was used by the study to estimate nucleated cell counts. Generated by immunoSEQ multiplex PCR, the TCRdb table keeps only in-frame clones and is missing some. That table supplies the V and J calls and clone size; D and trimming were determined from the DNA. Of about 320,000 clones in the sample, around 83% were seen once. The CDR3 covers 14 residues. V was clipped by 1 base and J by 5 bases; unmatched bases: 1. Germline V gene sequence: CDR1 ENHRY, CDR2 SYGVKD. The specimen was peripheral blood. This receptor was identified in a woman between 50 and 59 years old with acute or convalescent COVID-19. This chain connects TRBV10-3 to TRBJ1-1; 10 bases are shared with TRBD1. The CDR3 nucleotides read TGTGCCATCAGTGAGTGGGGACAGGGGACTGAAGCTTTCTTT. Amino acid sequence: CAISEWGQGTEAFF.